Listed below are T cell receptor beta chains from one sample, sequenced in a study of regulatory T cells in long-lasting Graves disease. MiXCR was run by TCRdb on the multiplex PCR reads, yielding one entry per CDR3 protein. The repertoire includes approximately 230,000 distinct CDR3 sequences, around 20% of them detected once, and 22% sits in the top ten. Sequenced material: peripheral blood mononuclear cells (PBMCs), taken at new diagnosis, from a patient treated with antithyroid drugs. These receptors originate from a female donor with Graves disease. CDR3s include the opening cysteine and the closing phenylalanine or tryptophan. Each record gives: clone size, J gene, D gene, V gene, CDR3 protein, CDR3 DNA. The D gene is left open where the match is weak. Some rows mark clone size as missing; the rest say once, few, many or name a class of expanded clone.

>few|TRBJ2-3|TRBD1|TRBV19
CASSIDLDRALDTQYF
TGTGCCAGTAGTATAGATCTGGACAGGGCCCTCGATACGCAGTATTTT
>many|TRBJ2-7|TRBD2|TRBV18
CASSPRRTSGYEQYF
TGTGCCAGCTCACCACGCCGGACTAGCGGCTACGAGCAGTACTTC
>many|TRBJ1-1|NA|TRBV5-4
CASSPSGHSNTEAFF
TGTGCCAGCAGCCCATCGGGACATTCGAACACTGAAGCTTTCTTT
>many|TRBJ2-5|NA|TRBV3-1
CASSRLPGGEETQYF
TGTGCCAGCAGCCGACTCCCCGGAGGGGAAGAGACCCAGTACTTC
>many|TRBJ2-2|NA|TRBV7-9
CASSLPGEEYGELFF
TGTGCCAGCAGCCTGCCGGGAGAAGAATACGGGGAGCTGTTTTTT
>many|TRBJ1-2|NA|TRBV20-1
CSARVGRLPSGYTF
TGCAGTGCTAGAGTGGGACGCCTACCTAGCGGCTACACCTTC
>many|TRBJ2-1|TRBD1|TRBV20-1
CSARSLRQGLVNEQFF
TGCAGTGCTAGGAGTCTCAGACAGGGGTTGGTGAATGAGCAGTTCTTC
>many|TRBJ2-5|NA|TRBV7-2
CASSLGGGETQYF
TGTGCCAGCAGCTTAGGGGGAGGAGAGACCCAGTACTTC
>many|TRBJ1-2|NA|TRBV7-3
CASSQIGRVFF
TGTGCCAGCAGCCAAATTGGACGTGTTTTTTTC
>many|TRBJ2-1|TRBD2|TRBV7-8
CASSLWGTSGSRGAEQFF
TGTGCCAGCAGCTTGTGGGGCACTAGCGGGAGTCGGGGTGCCGAGCAGTTCTTC
>many|TRBJ2-2|TRBD1|TRBV7-7
CASSLGTGSGELFF
TGTGCTAGCAGCTTAGGGACAGGGTCCGGGGAGCTGTTTTTT
>NA|TRBJ2-1|NA|TRBV5-1
CASSLAGVGGEFF
TGCGCCAGCAGCTTGGCGGGGGTCGGCGGGGAGTTCTTC
>many|TRBJ2-7|NA|TRBV30
CAWSHVLASTYEQYF
TGTGCCTGGAGCCACGTTTTGGCTAGTACTTACGAGCAGTACTTC
>many|TRBJ1-2|NA|TRBV30
CAWFTGRDGYTF
TGTGCCTGGTTTACGGGGCGCGATGGCTACACCTTC
>many|TRBJ2-7|NA|TRBV10-2
CASSGQPTYEQYF
TGCGCCAGCAGCGGACAGCCTACCTACGAGCAGTACTTC
>many|TRBJ1-1|NA|TRBV6-2/TRBV6-3
CASSSPQGVTEAFF
TGTGCCAGCAGTTCGCCACAGGGCGTTACTGAAGCTTTCTTT
>many|TRBJ1-1|TRBD1|TRBV29-1
CSALRGLDTEAFF
TGCAGCGCCCTCAGGGGGTTGGACACTGAAGCTTTCTTT
>many|TRBJ1-1|NA|TRBV4-2
CASSQDANTEAFF
TGTGCCAGCAGCCAAGATGCGAACACTGAAGCTTTCTTT
>once|TRBJ2-5|TRBD2|TRBV24-1
CATSISGSDETQYF
TGTGCCACCAGTATAAGCGGGAGCGATGAGACCCAGTACTTC
>many|TRBJ1-2|NA|TRBV6-1
CAIFGQSYGYTF
TGTGCCATTTTTGGACAGAGCTATGGCTACACCTTC
>many|TRBJ2-1|TRBD2|TRBV20-1
CSAPGLAPHSYNEQFF
TGCAGTGCCCCGGGACTAGCGCCTCACTCCTACAATGAGCAGTTCTTC
>many|TRBJ2-1|TRBD2|TRBV9
CASSVAGTRGLNEQFF
TGTGCCAGCAGCGTAGCCGGGACTAGAGGGTTGAATGAGCAGTTCTTC
>many|TRBJ1-5|NA|TRBV2
CASSESGGLPQHF
TGTGCCAGCAGTGAATCAGGAGGGTTGCCCCAGCATTTT
>many|TRBJ2-5|NA|TRBV29-1
CSSEDLRTGGETQYF
TGCAGCAGCGAGGACCTCCGGACAGGAGGGGAGACCCAGTACTTC
>many|TRBJ2-3|TRBD1|TRBV19
CASSMGTGEDTQYF
TGTGCCAGTAGTATGGGGACAGGGGAGGATACGCAGTATTTT
>many|TRBJ1-6|NA|TRBV30
CAWSSLIYNSPLHF
TGTGCCTGGAGTAGCCTAATCTATAATTCACCCCTCCACTTT
>many|TRBJ1-4|NA|TRBV24-1
CATSDRQEEKLFF
TGTGCCACCAGTGACCGACAAGAAGAAAAACTGTTTTTT
>many|TRBJ1-3|TRBD1|TRBV18
CASSRDRLSGNTIYF
TGTGCCAGCTCACGGGACAGGCTCTCTGGAAACACCATATATTTT
>once|TRBJ2-5|TRBD2|TRBV4-1
CASSLAGVGETQYF
TGCGCCAGCAGCCTAGCGGGAGTAGGTGAGACCCAGTACTTC
>NA|TRBJ2-3|NA|TRBV12-3/TRBV12-4
CASSTDPTDTQYF
TGTGCCAGCAGTACGGACCCAACAGATACGCAGTATTTT
>few|TRBJ1-4|NA|TRBV24-1
CATSDGRRSTNEKLFF
TGTGCCACCAGTGATGGGCGACGGTCCACTAATGAAAAACTGTTTTTT
>many|TRBJ2-7|NA|TRBV20-1
CSASPREHEQYF
TGCAGTGCTAGTCCCAGGGAGCACGAGCAGTACTTC
>NA|TRBJ2-5|NA|TRBV7-2
CASTLWQGRQETQYF
TGTGCCAGCACCCTATGGCAGGGGAGACAAGAGACCCAGTACTTC